A single sample is the source of the 27 T cell receptor beta chains below, sequenced in a study of blood T cell repertoires in COVID-19. The protocol was immunoSEQ multiplex PCR, while the TCRdb copy is restricted to in-frame clones and leaves out a portion. The sample lists roughly 220,000 clones, 75% to 90% occurring once. Specimen: peripheral blood. Receptors were obtained from a woman aged 80 or older with COVID-19, enrolled during active disease.

CDR3 nucleotide sequence: TGTGCCAGCACACCGTTAATGGGCGGGAATGAAAAACTGTTTTTT. This sequence encodes CASTPLMGGNEKLFF. The chain employs TRBV7-9 and TRBJ1-4; D is unclear. This CDR3 region has 15 residues. V lost 7 bases to trimming and J lost 5 bases, with 17 bases between them. Germline V gene sequence: CDR1 SEHNR, CDR2 FQNEAQ (reference sequence).

Only a few counts were recorded for this clone. J is TRBJ1-5 and V is TRBV30; 8 nucleotides align to TRBD1. Looked up from germline, CDR1 is GTSNPN and CDR2 is SVGIG (reference sequence). The CDR3 loop spans 13 amino acids. Trimming at V came to 3 bases and at J to 5 bases, leaving 3 bases not matched to a gene. CDR3 residues: CAWRQGADQPQHF. The DNA of the CDR3 is TGTGCCTGGAGGCAGGGGGCGGATCAGCCCCAGCATTTT.

This chain joins TRBV6-2 or TRBV6-3 and TRBJ1-5; D perhaps matches TRBD1 (6 bases). The CDR3 runs 13 residues. The germline V gene has CDR1 MNHEY and CDR2 SVGEGT. V lost 5 bases and J 3 bases, leaving 8 bases between the germline ends. CDR3 DNA sequence: TGTGCCAGCAGTAACAGGGACAATCAGCCCCAGCATTTT. Translated, it gives CASSNRDNQPQHF.

This sequence joins TRBV28 and TRBJ1-1; a possible D gene is TRBD1 (6 bases). The ends were cut back, 7 bases at V and 5 bases at J, with 14 bases in the middle. This CDR3 is built from 13 residues. In germline, CDR1 is MDHEN, CDR2 SYDVKM. The CDR3 nucleotides are TGTGCCAGCATTACCGGGGGGCGGACTGAAGCTTTCTTT. Its protein is CASITGGRTEAFF.

Of note for this clone: Germline is not matched at one junction end, which may reflect a read error. CDR3 coding DNA: TGTGCCAGCAGTTTAGATGCCTGGGGAGGACAGGCCATATTC. Translating gives CASSLDAWGGQAIF. The V call is TRBV27, the J call TRBJ1-2; 7 bases align to TRBD1. The CDR3 contains 14 residues. Germline loops: CDR1 MNHEY, CDR2 SMNVEV (reference sequence).

This clone was counted a few times. V and J are TRBV5-4 and TRBJ1-2; D may be TRBD1 (5 bases). CDR1 is SGHNT, CDR2 YYREEE, per germline (reference sequence). V lost 3 bases and J 4 bases, leaving 10 bases between the germline ends. The length of the CDR3 is 13 residues. The chain's CDR3 is CASSSQGSYGYTF. The DNA for the CDR3 is TGTGCCAGCAGCTCCCAGGGTTCCTATGGCTACACCTTC.

This clone was recorded once. This chain joins TRBV7-2 and TRBJ1-2, with D hard to call. The CDR3 runs 16 residues. Trimming left V 4 bases short and J 2 bases short, with 17 bases between. Germline V gene lookup returns CDR1 SGHTA and CDR2 FQGNSA. CDR3 sequence: CASSSHLGGRNYGYTF. DNA of the CDR3: TGTGCCAGCAGCTCCCACCTAGGAGGGCGAAACTATGGCTACACCTTC.

V usage is TRBV7-3 and J usage is TRBJ1-1; D uncertain. Germline CDR1 and CDR2: SGHTA and FQGTGA. This CDR3 contains 12 residues. V was pared by 4 bases and J by 2 bases, with 5 bases between. The CDR3 is CASSSTNTEAFF. For the CDR3, the DNA is TGTGCCAGCAGCTCGACAAACACTGAAGCTTTCTTT. Looking up the rest from reference TRBV7-3 and TRBJ1-1 gives the full variable domain: GAGVSQTPSNKVTEKGKYVELRCDPISGHTALYWYRQSLGQGPEFLIYFQGTGAADDSGLPNDRFFAVRPEGSVSTLKIQRTERGDSAVYLCASSSTNTEAFFGQGTRLTVV.

V usage is TRBV5-1 and J usage is TRBJ1-5; 9 bases are a match to TRBD1. The V gene's germline CDR1 is SGHRS and CDR2 YFSETQ. The CDR3 extends over 15 amino acids. V dropped 4 bases and J dropped 3; count of bases not matched to a gene: 5. The CDR3 DNA sequence: TGCGCCAGCAGCGTACAGGGGGCCACCAATCAGCCCCAGCATTTT. Protein: CASSVQGATNQPQHF.

V and J are TRBV6-1 and TRBJ2-5, with TRBD2 matching 7 bases. The CDR3 extends over 15 amino acids. The germline CDR1 and CDR2 sequences are MNHNS and SASEGT. Trimming at V came to 3 bases and at J to 1 base, leaving 5 bases not matched to a gene. CDR3 in amino acids: CASSETGLTQETQYF. CDR3 nucleotides: TGTGCCAGCAGTGAGACGGGACTAACCCAAGAGACCCAGTACTTC.

The chain carries TRBV10-2 and TRBJ2-1; TRBD1 might be the D (6 bases). Trimming stripped 6 bases from V and 7 bases from J, with 10 bases between. This CDR3 region has 12 residues. Germline-derived CDR1 and CDR2 are WSHSY and SAAADI. The CDR3 loop reads CASRGRGNEQFF. In DNA form, the CDR3 reads TGCGCCAGCAGGGGTAGGGGGAATGAGCAGTTCTTC.

This clone was observed once. The rearrangement joins TRBV25-1 to TRBJ2-3; 12 bases align to TRBD2. Trimming at V came to 6 bases and at J to 4 bases, leaving 5 bases not matched to a gene. This CDR3 has 15 amino acids. In germline, CDR1 is MGHDK, CDR2 SYGVNS. CDR3 sequence reads: CASRLAGGFPDTQYF. The CDR3 DNA is TGTGCCAGCAGACTAGCGGGGGGCTTCCCAGATACGCAGTATTTT.

There are a few counts of this clone. V gene TRBV5-4 combines with J gene TRBJ1-6; 7 positions agree with TRBD1. This CDR3 has 15 amino acids. Germline V gives CDR1 SGHNT, CDR2 YYREEE (reference sequence). Trimming cost V 2 bases and J 6 bases; bases outside gene matches: 5. CDR3: CASSLPGQTNSPLHF. In DNA form, the CDR3 reads TGTGCCAGCAGCTTACCGGGACAGACTAATTCACCCCTCCACTTT.

V and J are TRBV18 and TRBJ2-7; 8 positions match TRBD1. This CDR3 is 14 amino acids long. Unmatched junction bases numbered 6, after V lost 3 bases and J lost 5 bases. The germline gives CDR1 KGHSH, CDR2 LQKENI. The CDR3 loop is CASSPRTGIHEQYF. CDR3 bases: TGTGCCAGCTCACCGCGGACAGGGATACACGAGCAGTACTTC.

This clone appeared a few times. The chain combines TRBV10-1 with TRBJ1-1; 7 bases align to TRBD1. The CDR3 spans 15 residues. V was clipped by 3 bases and J by 1 base; unmatched bases: 5. Germline V CDR1 and CDR2: WNHNN, SYGVQD (reference sequence). In DNA, the CDR3 is TGCGCCAGCAGTGACTTCGGGACAGCGAACACTGAAGCTTTCTTT. Translating gives CASSDFGTANTEAFF.

The genes are TRBV7-6 and TRBJ2-2, with 9 bases that match TRBD1. Germline trimming cut 8 bases from V and 4 bases from J; bases unmatched to any gene: 11. The length of the CDR3 is 16 residues. CDR1 SGHVS and CDR2 FNYEAQ come from the germline V gene. CDR3 bases: TGTGCCAGCCAGAAATCGACAGGGGGAACCACCGGGGAGCTGTTTTTT. Protein product: CASQKSTGGTTGELFF.

The chain uses TRBV30 and TRBJ1-5; D is ambiguous. The CDR3 consists of 13 residues. CDR1 and CDR2 from the germline V gene are GTSNPN and SVGIG (reference sequence). The V and J ends lost 0 bases and 7 bases respectively, with 10 bases between them. The CDR3 spells CAWSVEGTQPQHF. CDR3 DNA sequence: TGTGCCTGGAGTGTAGAGGGCACCCAGCCCCAGCATTTT.

The chain recombines TRBV4-2 with TRBJ2-3; possibly TRBD1 for D (5 bases). Germline assignment: CDR1 LGHNA and CDR2 YNFKEQ. This CDR3 comprises 15 residues. The V end was cut by 3 bases, the J end by 4 bases, with 14 bases between. CDR3: CASSHPLQGADTQYF. The CDR3, as DNA: TGTGCCAGCAGCCACCCCCTTCAGGGCGCAGATACGCAGTATTTT.

This chain links TRBV27 with TRBJ2-1; D gene uncertain. V was cut by 5 bases and J by 0 bases, with 8 bases left in between. Looked up from germline, CDR1 is MNHEY and CDR2 is SMNVEV (reference sequence). The length of the CDR3 is 14 residues. CDR3 amino acids: CASSVFSSYNEQFF. CDR3 in DNA: TGTGCCAGCAGTGTCTTCAGCTCCTACAATGAGCAGTTCTTC.

This clone appeared once. CDR3: CAWSVQVFGGYTF. CDR3 nucleotide sequence: TGTGCCTGGAGTGTACAGGTTTTTGGTGGCTACACCTTC. J is TRBJ1-2 and V is TRBV30, with D tentatively TRBD1 (5 bases). V was shortened by 0 bases and J by 7 bases, with 12 bases between the two germline ends. Germline CDR1 is GTSNPN and CDR2 is SVGIG (reference sequence). CDR3 size: 13 residues.

The V and J genes are TRBV4-1 and TRBJ1-1; 8 nucleotides match TRBD1. Germline assignment: CDR1 MGHRA and CDR2 YSYEKL. The CDR3 is 14 amino acids. The V and J ends lost 1 base and 5 bases, in that order; junction bases with no gene match: 3. The CDR3 bases are TGCGCCAGCAGCCAAGGGACAGGGTGGACTGAAGCTTTCTTT. It translates to CASSQGTGWTEAFF.

This sequence joins TRBV28 and TRBJ2-4; a weak D match, TRBD2 (5 bases). The CDR3 has 13 amino acids. Germline V lookup: CDR1 MDHEN, CDR2 SYDVKM. With 10 bases removed from V and 1 base from J, the gap between germline ends came to 11 bases. This chain's CDR3 is CAIEDSAKNIQYF. The CDR3 coding sequence is TGTGCCATAGAGGACTCCGCCAAAAACATTCAGTACTTC.

This clone came up once. The chain is built from TRBV2 and TRBJ2-3, with D maybe TRBD2 (6 bases). The CDR3 spans 14 residues. Germline CDR1 and CDR2: SNHLY and FYNNEI. Trimming left V 5 bases short and J 10 bases short, with 19 bases between. The CDR3 loop is CASSPGTGAGAQYF. The CDR3 nucleotides read TGTGCCAGCAGTCCCGGGACTGGGGCGGGTGCGCAGTATTTT.

The rearrangement uses TRBV7-9 and TRBJ2-1; no definite D call. Germline-derived CDR1 and CDR2 are SEHNR and FQNEAQ (reference sequence). The CDR3 consists of 14 residues. The V end was cut by 5 bases, the J end by 3 bases, with 11 bases between. This CDR3 is CASSAASSYNEQFF. CDR3 bases: TGTGCCAGCAGCGCCGCCTCCAGCTACAATGAGCAGTTCTTC. The whole variable domain, filled in from reference TRBV7-9 and TRBJ2-1, reads DTGVSQNPRHKITKRGQNVTFRCDPISEHNRLYWYRQTLGQGPEFLTYFQNEAQLEKSRLLSDRFSAERPKGSFSTLEIQRTEQGDSAMYLCASSAASSYNEQFFGPGTRLTVL.

This clone was seen just once. The gene calls are TRBV5-1 and TRBJ1-2, with D hard to call. This CDR3 has 14 residues. Trimming removed 0 bases at V and 7 bases at J, with 13 bases between. The V gene's germline CDR1 is SGHRS and CDR2 YFSETQ. CDR3: CASSLAPGISGYTF. CDR3 sequence (DNA): TGCGCCAGCAGCTTGGCCCCCGGGATTAGTGGCTACACCTTC.

This chain uses TRBV7-9 with TRBJ2-7, with D perhaps matching TRBD1 (5 bases). This CDR3 comprises 15 residues. V lost 0 bases, J lost 4 bases, and 13 bases lay in between. CDR1 is SEHNR and CDR2 is FQNEAQ in the germline V gene (reference sequence). The CDR3 reads CASSLASRDQYEQYF. The DNA for the CDR3 is TGTGCCAGCAGCTTAGCGTCCAGGGATCAGTACGAGCAGTACTTC.

The chain uses TRBV9 and TRBJ2-7, with 10 bases fitting TRBD1. The V gene end was trimmed by 3 bases and the J gene end by 6 bases; junction bases not matched to a gene: 3. CDR1 is SGDLS, CDR2 YYNGEE, per germline. The CDR3 spans 13 residues. In nucleotides, the CDR3 is TGTGCCAGCAGCGGATGGACAGGGGGCGAGCAGTACTTC. Encoded protein: CASSGWTGGEQYF.